The clone carrying this T cell receptor beta chain was recorded many times. This specimen comes from a study of blood T cell repertoires in COVID-19. The assay was immunoSEQ multiplex PCR, and TCRdb's table has in-frame clones only and misses some. The table has about 120,000 clones, over 80% seen once. This CDR3 region has 13 residues. Per germline, CDR1 GTSNPN and CDR2 SVGIG (reference sequence). With V trimmed by 5 bases and J by 6 bases, 6 bases remained unmatched. The source material was PBMCs or T cells enriched from blood (not recorded which). This clonotype was sampled from a woman in her 30s who had recovered from COVID-19. V gene TRBV30 combines with J gene TRBJ2-1; TRBD2 agrees at 8 bases. In nucleotides, the CDR3 is TGTGCCTGGGAACGGGAGGGCCGCAATGAGCAGTTCTTC. Its protein is CAWEREGRNEQFF. Full variable domain (outside the CDR3, taken from reference TRBV30 and TRBJ2-1): SQTIHQWPATLVQPVGSPLSLECTVEGTSNPNLYWYRQAAGRGLQLLFYSVGIGQISSEVPQNLSASRPQDRQFILSSKKLLLSDSGFYLCAWEREGRNEQFFGPGTRLTVL.